The clone carrying this T cell receptor beta chain has at least ten counts. Its antigen is currently unknown. The data were obtained in a study of identical twins. TCRdb passed the 5' RACE reads through MiXCR, listing each CDR3 protein once. Altogether about 250,000 distinct CDR3 sequences are present, 7.5% being singletons, with the ten largest covering around 5.4%. Study-wide findings and caveats: Memory repertoires lacked the insertion deficit that abundant cord blood beta clonotypes showed.

The same sample was also used in a study of yellow fever vaccine responses in identical twins.

This TCR derives from a young woman in good health. Sequenced: CD8+ T cells sorted from blood.

Here the CDR3 DNA reads TGTGCCAGCGAGAGCGGGAGGGCCTCCTACGAGCAGTACTTC. It is translated as CASESGRASYEQYF. The chain uses TRBV2 and TRBJ2-7, with 10 nucleotides matching TRBD2. This CDR3 contains 14 residues. The V and J ends lost 8 bases and 0 bases, in that order; junction bases with no gene match: 4. From germline, CDR1 is SNHLY and CDR2 FYNNEI.